This TCR beta chain is drawn from a study of OX40 agonist ivuxolimab in advanced cancers. Regarding the complete study: Ivuxolimab was a fully human IgG2 agonistic monoclonal antibody targeting the costimulatory receptor OX40 (CD134). Partial responses occurred in three dose-escalation patients: two with cutaneous melanoma and one with hepatocellular carcinoma. Intravenous ivuxolimab was administered to patients every 2 weeks at six dose levels: 0.01, 0.1, 0.3, 1.5, 3 and 10 mg/kg. The monotherapy dose-escalation portion (N of about 52 patients) of the phase I ivuxolimab trial is reported in the paper. A male proportion of 75% to 85% and a mean age of around 60 years, ranging from roughly 23 to 85, were recorded for the dose-escalation cohort. Prior anti-PD-1, anti-PD-L1 or anti-CTLA-4 therapy was permitted, and checkpoint inhibitors had been received by roughly 42% of dose-escalation patients. Peripheral TCRbeta sequencing aimed to test whether ivuxolimab altered TCR sequence diversity and caused clonal T-cell expansion. Among the 50 to 55 dose-escalation patients, about 20 had hepatocellular carcinoma, 15 or so melanoma, 9 renal cell carcinoma and 9 head and neck cancer.

General study outcomes and caveats: Low levels of normalized T-cell clonal expansion were also seen in some patients who did not respond. In the 0.1-3.0 mg/kg groups, partial responders had among the lowest normalized peripheral clonal expansion, particularly in CD8+ T cells. At doses of 0.1 to 3.0 mg/kg, clonal expansion of both CD4+ and CD8+ T cells in blood was seen between baseline and week 6. After ivuxolimab, expanded clones were on average more numerous among CD8+ T cells than among CD4+ T cells. Antigen specificity was not determined for the clonally expanded peripheral T cells.

The trial excluded patients who had a history of autoimmune disease or who were on systemic immunosuppression. Peripheral blood for TCR sequencing was collected from all dose cohorts at baseline, on cycle 4 day 1, and on cycle 7 day 1. Samples came from an open-label, multicenter, first-in-human phase I dose-escalation trial of ivuxolimab. Adults with locally advanced or metastatic melanoma, renal cell carcinoma, hepatocellular carcinoma or head and neck squamous cell carcinoma were enrolled in the trial. Before TCR sequencing, CD4+ and CD8+ T cells were separately sorted from peripheral blood. Ends trimmed: V by 1 base, J by 6 bases; bases unmatched to a gene: 15. The CDR3 spans 17 residues, from the cysteine through the phenylalanine. Only CDR3 DNA is held: 51 bases, read in frame from base 1. The germline V gene (reference sequence) gives CDR1 as LNHNV and CDR2 as YYDKDF. To sequence the TCRbeta CDR3 region, genomic DNA was isolated from the sorted cells. The immunoSEQ Assay was used to sequence the TCRbeta CDR3 regions. TCRdb obtained this table from immuneACCESS and retained in-frame rearrangements with V and J assigned. These tables miss some clones; where compared with another copy, unresolved V genes account for less than half of the shortfall, and the remainder is unexplained. Counted in this sample were more than 80,000 clones; about 88% of them appeared once. Of the sample, more than 0.6% is held by the ten largest clones.

This clone was counted a single time. The target of this receptor is not known. Base quality data are lacking; no much larger clone is found one base away. The sequence came from an adult with an advanced solid tumor such as melanoma, head and neck, liver or kidney cancer. This specimen consisted of CD4+ or CD8+ T cells sorted from blood, obtained in a trial of the OX40 agonist ivuxolimab. The chain is assembled from TRBV15 and TRBJ2-7, with 7 junctional bases fitting TRBD2. The CDR3 protein is CATSRGLAASTGPEQYF. DNA sequence: TGTGCCACCAGCAGAGGGCTAGCGGCCTCCACAGGCCCCGAGCAGTACTTC.